Shown below are 12 T cell receptor beta chains from a single sample sequenced in a study of cytomegalovirus exposure and HLA in healthy donors. 60 Vbeta and 13 Jbeta primers were used in PCR. Only in-frame clones appear in the TCRdb table, and some are missing; sequencing was by immunoSEQ multiplex PCR. The sample includes about 130,000 clones, approximately 80% of them seen just once. Material for sequencing was PBMCs. The origin of the receptors is a man aged 45-65 years in good health and CMV-seronegative.

Turning to this clone: Other nucleotide sequences in the sample specify the same CDR3. The V and J genes are TRBV4-1 and TRBJ2-1; 15 bases match TRBD2. V gave up 4 bases and J gave up 10 bases; unmatched junction bases: 5. The CDR3 consists of 15 residues. Germline V lookup: CDR1 MGHRA, CDR2 YSYEKL. CDR3 region: CASSLGLAGGNEQFF. CDR3 bases: TGCGCCAGCAGCCTGGGACTAGCGGGGGGTAACGAGCAGTTCTTC.

This rearrangement joins TRBV15 to TRBJ2-7; 8 bases are a match to TRBD2. The junction had 6 bases not matched to a gene; V was cut back by 1 base and J by 4 bases. Germline assignment: CDR1 LNHNV and CDR2 YYDKDF (reference sequence). This CDR3 contains 15 residues. The CDR3 reads CATSRVGAGVYEQYF. The CDR3 DNA sequence: TGTGCCACCAGCAGAGTAGGAGCGGGGGTGTACGAGCAGTACTTC. The full variable domain, in which reference TRBV15 and TRBJ2-7 provide the parts outside the CDR3, is DAMVIQNPRYQVTQFGKPVTLSCSQTLNHNVMYWYQQKSSQAPKLLFHYYDKDFNNEADTPDNFQSRRPNTSFCFLDIRSPGLGDTAMYLCATSRVGAGVYEQYFGPGTRLTVT.

The chain joins TRBV5-1 to TRBJ2-7; 11 bases align to TRBD1. Germline-derived CDR1 and CDR2 are SGHRS and YFSETQ. The CDR3 is made up of 15 amino acids. V dropped 2 bases and J dropped 2; count of bases not matched to a gene: 3. CDR3 protein: CASSLMGQGAYEQYF. The CDR3 DNA follows: TGCGCCAGCAGCTTAATGGGACAGGGGGCCTACGAGCAGTACTTC. The whole variable domain, filled in from reference TRBV5-1 and TRBJ2-7, reads KAGVTQTPRYLIKTRGQQVTLSCSPISGHRSVSWYQQTPGQGLQFLFEYFSETQRNKGNFPGRFSGRQFSNSRSEMNVSTLELGDSALYLCASSLMGQGAYEQYFGPGTRLTVT.

This clone was found once. The chain has TRBV7-8 and TRBJ2-7, with 7 nucleotides matching TRBD2. This CDR3 has 14 amino acids. Losses at the gene ends were 1 base for V and 7 bases for J; bases not matched to a gene: 7. CDR1 is SGHVS, CDR2 FQNEAQ, per germline. The CDR3 DNA sequence: TGTGCCAGCAGCTTAGGGGTCTGGGGGGGAGAGCAGTACTTC. It specifies CASSLGVWGGEQYF.

The chain uses TRBV2 and TRBJ1-5, with 10 bases matching TRBD1. The CDR3 has 15 amino acids. Germline V gene data show CDR1 as SNHLY and CDR2 as FYNNEI. V gave up 4 bases and J gave up 5 bases; unmatched junction bases: 5. The CDR3 region has the DNA TGTGCCAGCAGTGGGGACAGGGGAGGTTATCAGCCCCAGCATTTT. Protein product: CASSGDRGGYQPQHF. Filled out from reference TRBV2 and TRBJ1-5, the complete variable domain reads EPEVTQTPSHQVTQMGQEVILRCVPISNHLYFYWYRQILGQKVEFLVSFYNNEISEKSEIFDDQFSVERPDGSNFTLKIRSTKLEDSAMYFCASSGDRGGYQPQHFGDGTRLSIL.

The chain links TRBV29-1 to TRBJ2-2; no reliable D call. The V gene's germline CDR1 is SQVTM and CDR2 ANQGSEA. Trimming cost V 1 base and J 6 bases, with 12 bases left between them. CDR3 length equals 14 residues. The CDR3 DNA is TGCAGCGTTGAAGCTCATGCGGAGTCCGGGGAGCTGTTTTTT. This codes for CSVEAHAESGELFF.

V and J are TRBV6-6 and TRBJ1-5; 10 nucleotides line up with TRBD1. Looked up from germline, CDR1 is MNHNY and CDR2 is SVGAGI (reference sequence). The ends lost 5 bases at V and 7 bases at J; junction bases unmatched: 8. This CDR3 contains 15 residues. This CDR3 is CASSLQTGGGQPQHF. CDR3 coding DNA: TGTGCCAGCAGTCTCCAGACAGGGGGCGGCCAGCCCCAGCATTTT.

V gene TRBV5-1 combines with J gene TRBJ2-5; 9 nucleotides align to TRBD2. Per germline, CDR1 SGHRS and CDR2 YFSETQ. V lost 0 bases, J lost 3 bases, and 0 bases stayed unmatched. The CDR3 totals 14 residues. The CDR3: CASSLGTSEETQYF. Here the CDR3 DNA reads TGCGCCAGCAGCTTGGGGACTAGCGAAGAGACCCAGTACTTC.

V and J are TRBV7-9 and TRBJ2-1, with TRBD2 identical over 9 bases. Germline trimming cut 3 bases from V and 4 bases from J; bases unmatched to any gene: 10. This CDR3 is built from 17 residues. Germline CDR1 SEHNR, CDR2 FQNEAQ (reference sequence). CDR3 loop: CASSFPSGAIPYNEQFF. In DNA, the CDR3 is TGTGCCAGCAGCTTCCCTAGCGGGGCCATCCCTTACAATGAGCAGTTCTTC.

This clone appeared a single time. The rearrangement joins TRBV5-6 to TRBJ2-7; D perhaps matches TRBD2 (6 bases). Trimming left V 0 bases short and J 3 bases short, with 10 bases between. Germline V gene data show CDR1 as SGHDT and CDR2 as YYEEEE. The CDR3 is made up of 14 amino acids. The CDR3 here is CASSLVSGYYEQYF. CDR3 nucleotides: TGTGCCAGCAGCTTGGTTAGCGGATACTACGAGCAGTACTTC.

This clone has a single count. The junction differs from germline at one of its ends, possibly a read error. The chain combines TRBV2 with TRBJ1-1, with 8 bases lining up with TRBD1. The CDR3 contains 14 residues. Germline V gene data show CDR1 as SNHLY and CDR2 as FYNNEI. This CDR3 is CASSPGERTGPKGF. CDR3 coding DNA: TGTGCCAGCAGCCCAGGGGAGCGGACAGGGCCTAAGGGATTT.

This chain links TRBV13 with TRBJ1-1; D gene ambiguous. The V gene lost 1 base and the J gene lost 1 base, with 13 bases spanning the gap. The CDR3 contains 16 residues. Germline CDR1 PRHDT, CDR2 FYEKMQ (reference sequence). The CDR3 DNA reads as TGTGCCAGCAGCTTAGTGATATGGCACACGAACACTGAAGCTTTCTTT. Its translation: CASSLVIWHTNTEAFF.